The 5 T cell receptor beta chains reported below all come from one sample, sequenced in a study of siplizumab effects on memory and regulatory T cells. Profiling relied on immunoSEQ multiplex PCR, and the TCRdb table lists in-frame clones only, not all of them. The table includes 85,000 to 120,000 clones, 80% to 95% detected once. The sample consisted of CD4+ T cells sorted from blood. Receptors originate from a human donor in good health.

V gene TRBV5-6 combines with J gene TRBJ2-6; D uncertain. Trimming took off 2 bases at V and 2 bases at J, with 2 bases between the two ends. CDR3 length: 13 amino acids. CDR1 SGHDT and CDR2 YYEEEE come from the germline V gene. This chain's CDR3 is CASSLTGANVLTF. The CDR3 DNA reads as TGTGCCAGCAGCTTAACTGGGGCCAACGTCCTGACTTTC. Looking up the rest from reference TRBV5-6 and TRBJ2-6 gives the full variable domain: DAGVTQSPTHLIKTRGQQVTLRCSPKSGHDTVSWYQQALGQGPQFIFQYYEEEERQRGNFPDRFSGHQFPNYSSELNVNALLLGDSALYLCASSLTGANVLTFGAGSRLTVL.

The V and J genes are TRBV28 and TRBJ2-3; either TRBD1 or TRBD2 may fit D (5 bases each). CDR1 is MDHEN, CDR2 SYDVKM, per germline. CDR3 length equals 17 residues. Trimming cost V 5 bases and J 2 bases, with 20 bases left between them. The DNA for the CDR3 is TGTGCCAGCAGTCCTCCGGGACGTCGAATTTACACAGATACGCAGTATTTT. Its protein is CASSPPGRRIYTDTQYF.

The chain combines TRBV21-1 with TRBJ2-7; the D call TRBD1 from the table was never checked on the DNA. TRBV21-1 is a documented pseudogene. The CDR3 contains 14 residues. CDR3 residues: CASSNFGQHYEQYF. The CDR3 DNA sequence: TGTGCCAGCAGCAACTTTGGGCAACACTACGAGCAGTACTTC.

The chain recombines TRBV19 with TRBJ1-1; 8 bases align to TRBD1. Germline trimming cut 6 bases from V and 0 bases from J; bases unmatched to any gene: 6. Germline lookup yields CDR1 LNHDA and CDR2 SQIVND (reference sequence). The CDR3 is 15 residues long. The CDR3 DNA follows: TGTGCCAGTAGGGATAGCAGGGGGCTGAACACTGAAGCTTTCTTT. Protein product: CASRDSRGLNTEAFF.

The chain joins TRBV7-9 to TRBJ1-4; the D gene is possibly TRBD1 (5 bases). Germline V gene data show CDR1 as SEHNR and CDR2 as FQNEAQ (reference sequence). The CDR3 is 18 amino acids. V was shortened by 5 bases and J by 7 bases, with 26 bases between the two germline ends. The CDR3 sequence: CASSPSHGSQGKAEKLFF. As DNA, the CDR3 is TGTGCCAGCAGCCCATCACATGGGTCTCAGGGTAAAGCTGAAAAACTGTTTTTT.